This is a list of T cell receptor beta chains from one sample in a study of spatial heterogeneity in lung cancer. TCRdb recomputed calls from the 5' RACE reads with MiXCR, one row per CDR3 protein. The sample includes about 11,000 distinct CDR3 sequences, 5% to 5.5% seen only once; the top ten take 9.5% to 15%. The sequenced sample was lung tumor tissue, obtained at surgery. These receptors were obtained from a male donor with early-stage non-small cell lung cancer. Both conserved end residues are part of each CDR3. Each record gives: D gene, V gene, clone size, CDR3 length, J gene, CDR3 protein, CDR3 DNA. D genes are given only for firm matches. Expanded clones are given a class, and other clones once, few, many or no size at all.

D gene: NA; V gene: TRBV29-1; clone size: many; CDR3 length: 13; J gene: TRBJ1-5; CDR3 protein: CSVGISSDQPQHF; CDR3 DNA: TGCAGCGTTGGAATCAGTAGCGATCAGCCCCAGCATTTT
D gene: TRBD2; V gene: TRBV4-1; clone size: many; CDR3 length: 16; J gene: TRBJ2-1; CDR3 protein: CASSQVAGVAYNEQFF; CDR3 DNA: TGCGCCAGCAGCCAGGTAGCGGGAGTAGCCTACAATGAGCAGTTCTTC
D gene: NA; V gene: TRBV11-1; clone size: NA; CDR3 length: 13; J gene: TRBJ1-6; CDR3 protein: CASSFDQGSPLHF; CDR3 DNA: TGTGCCAGCAGCTTTGACCAGGGTTCACCCCTCCACTTT
D gene: NA; V gene: TRBV7-9; clone size: medium-sized; CDR3 length: 14; J gene: TRBJ2-2; CDR3 protein: CASSFYRYPGELFF; CDR3 DNA: TGTGCCAGCAGCTTTTATAGATACCCCGGGGAGCTGTTTTTT
D gene: TRBD1; V gene: TRBV20-1; clone size: many; CDR3 length: 16; J gene: TRBJ1-6; CDR3 protein: CSASLAGIQGASPLHF; CDR3 DNA: TGCAGTGCTAGCCTAGCCGGGATACAGGGGGCTTCACCCCTCCACTTT
D gene: TRBD2; V gene: TRBV5-1; clone size: many; CDR3 length: 16; J gene: TRBJ2-5; CDR3 protein: CASSYRGLAHQETQYF; CDR3 DNA: TGCGCCAGCAGCTATCGGGGACTAGCGCACCAAGAGACCCAGTACTTC
D gene: NA; V gene: TRBV7-8; clone size: NA; CDR3 length: 14; J gene: TRBJ1-1; CDR3 protein: CASSSWTLNTEAFF; CDR3 DNA: TGTGCCAGCAGCTCTTGGACTTTGAACACTGAAGCTTTCTTT
D gene: NA; V gene: TRBV27; clone size: many; CDR3 length: 13; J gene: TRBJ2-3; CDR3 protein: CASSLSVGNTQYF; CDR3 DNA: TGTGCCAGCAGTTTATCGGTTGGGAATACGCAGTATTTT
D gene: NA; V gene: TRBV29-1; clone size: large; CDR3 length: 13; J gene: TRBJ2-7; CDR3 protein: CSVEIASSYEQYF; CDR3 DNA: TGCAGCGTTGAAATCGCGAGCTCCTACGAGCAGTACTTC
D gene: TRBD2; V gene: TRBV6-5; clone size: many; CDR3 length: 17; J gene: TRBJ2-1; CDR3 protein: CASSRPPRTSGRDEQFF; CDR3 DNA: TGTGCCAGCAGCCGTCCTCCACGGACTAGCGGGAGGGATGAGCAGTTCTTC
D gene: TRBD2; V gene: TRBV12-3/TRBV12-4; clone size: medium-sized; CDR3 length: 13; J gene: TRBJ2-7; CDR3 protein: CASRSGLEYEQYF; CDR3 DNA: TGTGCCAGCAGATCGGGACTAGAGTACGAGCAGTACTTC
D gene: NA; V gene: TRBV2; clone size: medium-sized; CDR3 length: 15; J gene: TRBJ2-1; CDR3 protein: CASNRGGSSYNEQFF; CDR3 DNA: TGTGCCAGCAATCGGGGAGGAAGCTCCTACAATGAGCAGTTCTTC
D gene: TRBD2; V gene: TRBV6-5; clone size: NA; CDR3 length: 15; J gene: TRBJ2-5; CDR3 protein: CASTLKSGTGETQYF; CDR3 DNA: TGTGCCAGCACCCTTAAGAGCGGGACGGGGGAGACCCAGTACTTC
D gene: TRBD1; V gene: TRBV3-1; clone size: medium-sized; CDR3 length: 17; J gene: TRBJ2-5; CDR3 protein: CASSQDQGTGRQETQYF; CDR3 DNA: TGTGCCAGCAGCCAAGATCAGGGGACAGGGCGACAGGAGACCCAGTACTTC
D gene: NA; V gene: TRBV7-6; clone size: many; CDR3 length: 15; J gene: TRBJ2-5; CDR3 protein: CASSLAHSSKETQYF; CDR3 DNA: TGTGCCAGCAGCTTAGCGCACTCAAGTAAAGAGACCCAGTACTTC
D gene: TRBD2; V gene: TRBV19; clone size: many; CDR3 length: 19; J gene: TRBJ2-1; CDR3 protein: CASTPTGTSGGKYYNEQFF; CDR3 DNA: TGTGCCAGTACCCCAACCGGGACTAGCGGGGGGAAATACTACAATGAGCAGTTCTTC
D gene: NA; V gene: TRBV12-3/TRBV12-4; clone size: many; CDR3 length: 13; J gene: TRBJ2-7; CDR3 protein: CASSLDPAYEQYF; CDR3 DNA: TGTGCCAGCAGCCTGGACCCAGCCTACGAGCAGTACTTC
D gene: TRBD1; V gene: TRBV20-1; clone size: NA; CDR3 length: 14; J gene: TRBJ2-7; CDR3 protein: CSARNTGGAHEQYF; CDR3 DNA: TGCAGTGCTAGAAACACAGGGGGCGCTCACGAGCAGTACTTC
D gene: TRBD1; V gene: TRBV27; clone size: many; CDR3 length: 14; J gene: TRBJ2-4; CDR3 protein: CASSFRDRTNIQYF; CDR3 DNA: TGTGCCAGCAGTTTCCGGGACAGGACAAACATTCAGTACTTC
D gene: TRBD1; V gene: TRBV29-1; clone size: many; CDR3 length: 18; J gene: TRBJ2-1; CDR3 protein: CSVGVRDRHSSSYNEQFF; CDR3 DNA: TGCAGCGTTGGTGTCCGGGACAGACATTCTAGCTCCTACAATGAGCAGTTCTTC
D gene: TRBD1; V gene: TRBV19; clone size: medium-sized; CDR3 length: 14; J gene: TRBJ1-5; CDR3 protein: CASSGQGGNQPQHF; CDR3 DNA: TGTGCCAGTAGTGGGCAGGGGGGCAATCAGCCCCAGCATTTT
D gene: NA; V gene: TRBV4-1; clone size: many; CDR3 length: 13; J gene: TRBJ1-1; CDR3 protein: CASSHKNAPEAFF; CDR3 DNA: TGCGCCAGCAGCCACAAAAATGCCCCTGAAGCTTTCTTT
D gene: TRBD1; V gene: TRBV12-3/TRBV12-4; clone size: many; CDR3 length: 15; J gene: TRBJ2-2; CDR3 protein: CASSPDRAVAGELFF; CDR3 DNA: TGTGCCAGCAGTCCCGACAGGGCCGTGGCTGGGGAGCTGTTTTTT
D gene: TRBD1; V gene: TRBV11-2; clone size: many; CDR3 length: 13; J gene: TRBJ1-1; CDR3 protein: CASSLESDRGAFF; CDR3 DNA: TGTGCCAGCAGCTTAGAATCCGACAGGGGAGCTTTCTTT
D gene: TRBD2; V gene: TRBV20-1; clone size: many; CDR3 length: 15; J gene: TRBJ2-1; CDR3 protein: CSARDFSGGPNEQFF; CDR3 DNA: TGCAGTGCTAGAGATTTTAGCGGGGGGCCCAATGAGCAGTTCTTC
D gene: TRBD2; V gene: TRBV2; clone size: many; CDR3 length: 16; J gene: TRBJ2-3; CDR3 protein: CASSAPQREGTDTQYF; CDR3 DNA: TGTGCCAGCAGTGCCCCGCAGCGGGAGGGCACAGATACGCAGTATTTT
D gene: NA; V gene: TRBV24-1; clone size: many; CDR3 length: 14; J gene: TRBJ1-3; CDR3 protein: CATLDNIPGNTIYF; CDR3 DNA: TGTGCCACCTTGGACAACATACCTGGAAACACCATATATTTT
D gene: NA; V gene: TRBV11-2; clone size: medium-sized; CDR3 length: 12; J gene: TRBJ1-1; CDR3 protein: CASSLGQFEAFF; CDR3 DNA: TGTGCCAGCAGCTTAGGTCAATTTGAAGCTTTCTTT
D gene: TRBD1; V gene: TRBV4-1; clone size: many; CDR3 length: 18; J gene: TRBJ2-4; CDR3 protein: CASSPRMVRDRARNIQYF; CDR3 DNA: TGCGCCAGCAGCCCGAGGATGGTACGGGACAGGGCGAGAAACATTCAGTACTTC
D gene: TRBD1; V gene: TRBV6-5; clone size: NA; CDR3 length: 16; J gene: TRBJ1-6; CDR3 protein: CASSYAGAQGGTPLHF; CDR3 DNA: TGTGCCAGCAGTTACGCGGGTGCACAGGGGGGTACACCCCTCCACTTT
D gene: NA; V gene: TRBV28; clone size: many; CDR3 length: 14; J gene: TRBJ2-5; CDR3 protein: CASSFRQDQETQYF; CDR3 DNA: TGTGCCAGCAGTTTTAGACAGGACCAAGAGACCCAGTACTTC
D gene: TRBD2; V gene: TRBV3-1; clone size: many; CDR3 length: 15; J gene: TRBJ2-2; CDR3 protein: CASSPGLAGTGELFF; CDR3 DNA: TGTGCCAGCAGCCCGGGACTAGCGGGGACCGGGGAGCTGTTTTTT
D gene: NA; V gene: TRBV6-1; clone size: many; CDR3 length: 13; J gene: TRBJ2-1; CDR3 protein: CASRQGTYNEQFF; CDR3 DNA: TGTGCCAGCAGACAGGGGACTTACAATGAGCAGTTCTTC
D gene: TRBD2; V gene: TRBV20-1; clone size: many; CDR3 length: 17; J gene: TRBJ2-7; CDR3 protein: CSARDLSSGSVSSEQYF; CDR3 DNA: TGCAGTGCTAGAGATTTGTCTAGCGGGAGTGTTAGTTCCGAGCAGTACTTC
D gene: NA; V gene: TRBV28; clone size: many; CDR3 length: 14; J gene: TRBJ1-2; CDR3 protein: CATQLGLQGGGYTF; CDR3 DNA: TGTGCCACGCAACTGGGACTCCAAGGAGGTGGCTACACCTTC
D gene: NA; V gene: TRBV12-3/TRBV12-4; clone size: many; CDR3 length: 11; J gene: TRBJ2-3; CDR3 protein: CASRVGDTQYF; CDR3 DNA: TGTGCCAGCAGGGTAGGAGATACGCAGTATTTT
D gene: NA; V gene: TRBV20-1; clone size: many; CDR3 length: 16; J gene: TRBJ2-3; CDR3 protein: CSANTLRTASTDTQYF; CDR3 DNA: TGCAGTGCTAATACACTCCGGACAGCTAGCACAGATACGCAGTATTTT
D gene: NA; V gene: TRBV2; clone size: NA; CDR3 length: 17; J gene: TRBJ2-5; CDR3 protein: CASRPYFTGNLQETQYF; CDR3 DNA: TGTGCCAGCAGACCCTATTTTACAGGGAATCTCCAGGAGACCCAGTACTTC
D gene: NA; V gene: TRBV29-1; clone size: many; CDR3 length: 13; J gene: TRBJ1-1; CDR3 protein: CSVLATGNTEAFF; CDR3 DNA: TGCAGCGTCTTGGCCACAGGGAACACTGAAGCTTTCTTT
D gene: NA; V gene: TRBV15; clone size: many; CDR3 length: 18; J gene: TRBJ2-4; CDR3 protein: CATSSQIGQPLAKNIQYF; CDR3 DNA: TGTGCCACCAGCAGCCAGATAGGACAGCCTCTAGCCAAAAACATTCAGTACTTC
D gene: TRBD1; V gene: TRBV12-3/TRBV12-4; clone size: many; CDR3 length: 15; J gene: TRBJ1-5; CDR3 protein: CASSPRQGWGQPQHF; CDR3 DNA: TGTGCCAGCAGTCCCCGACAGGGTTGGGGGCAGCCCCAGCATTTT
D gene: TRBD2; V gene: TRBV2; clone size: many; CDR3 length: 16; J gene: TRBJ2-1; CDR3 protein: CASSQSLAGGPFEQFF; CDR3 DNA: TGTGCCAGCAGCCAATCTCTAGCGGGAGGGCCATTTGAGCAGTTCTTC
D gene: NA; V gene: TRBV18; clone size: few; CDR3 length: 17; J gene: TRBJ2-3; CDR3 protein: CASSPLGSVQPTDTQYF; CDR3 DNA: TGTGCCAGCTCACCACTAGGTAGCGTCCAGCCCACAGATACGCAGTATTTT
D gene: TRBD1; V gene: TRBV7-9; clone size: many; CDR3 length: 16; J gene: TRBJ2-3; CDR3 protein: CASSFAGTGLTDTQYF; CDR3 DNA: TGTGCCAGCAGCTTTGCCGGGACAGGGCTCACAGATACGCAGTATTTT
D gene: NA; V gene: TRBV7-2; clone size: NA; CDR3 length: 12; J gene: TRBJ2-5; CDR3 protein: CASSRDEATQYF; CDR3 DNA: TGTGCCAGCAGCCGGGACGAGGCAACCCAGTACTTC
D gene: TRBD1; V gene: TRBV28; clone size: medium-sized; CDR3 length: 15; J gene: TRBJ1-1; CDR3 protein: CASSPRQGRNTEAFF; CDR3 DNA: TGTGCCAGCAGTCCAAGACAGGGTAGGAACACTGAAGCTTTCTTT
D gene: TRBD2; V gene: TRBV2; clone size: many; CDR3 length: 17; J gene: TRBJ2-1; CDR3 protein: CASSVLAAAKTYNEQFF; CDR3 DNA: TGTGCCAGCAGCGTACTAGCGGCAGCCAAGACTTACAATGAGCAGTTCTTC
D gene: TRBD1; V gene: TRBV5-1; clone size: many; CDR3 length: 14; J gene: TRBJ2-3; CDR3 protein: CASSPDRVADTQYF; CDR3 DNA: TGCGCCAGCAGCCCTGACAGGGTAGCAGATACGCAGTATTTT
D gene: NA; V gene: TRBV12-3/TRBV12-4; clone size: large; CDR3 length: 15; J gene: TRBJ1-2; CDR3 protein: CASTLITGGNYGYTF; CDR3 DNA: TGTGCCAGCACCCTAATAACGGGGGGCAACTATGGCTACACCTTC
D gene: NA; V gene: TRBV29-1; clone size: NA; CDR3 length: 14; J gene: TRBJ2-2; CDR3 protein: CSAGGVLNTGELFF; CDR3 DNA: TGCAGCGCCGGAGGGGTATTAAACACCGGGGAGCTGTTTTTT
D gene: NA; V gene: TRBV27; clone size: medium-sized; CDR3 length: 15; J gene: TRBJ1-1; CDR3 protein: CASSLTTAWNTEAFF; CDR3 DNA: TGTGCCAGCAGTTTGACGACAGCCTGGAACACTGAAGCTTTCTTT
D gene: NA; V gene: TRBV7-9; clone size: NA; CDR3 length: 15; J gene: TRBJ1-1; CDR3 protein: CASSLVYSLNTEAFF; CDR3 DNA: TGTGCCAGCAGCTTAGTATACAGCTTGAACACTGAAGCTTTCTTT
D gene: NA; V gene: TRBV29-1; clone size: many; CDR3 length: 14; J gene: TRBJ2-7; CDR3 protein: CSAEDPGTSYEQYF; CDR3 DNA: TGCAGCGCCGAAGACCCGGGGACCTCCTACGAGCAGTACTTC